This is a list of T cell receptor beta chains from one sample in a study of T cell responses to AZD1222 COVID-19 vaccine. Sequenced by immunoSEQ multiplex PCR; TCRdb stores in-frame clones only, minus some. The repertoire includes about 160,000 clones, about 91% of them detected once, and 4% to 5.5% sits in the top ten. This specimen was peripheral blood, taken on day 0 of MenACWY control vaccination. The receptor set was obtained from an adult in good health. Each CDR3 is given with its conserved first and last residue. The listing skips clone size in some rows; elsewhere it reads once, few, many or a size class.

TRBJ2-2,-,TRBV7-3,CASRPGTSKGTGELFF
TRBJ1-4,-,TRBV21-1,CASTPVEKLFF
TRBJ1-2,-,TRBV5-6,CASSLVQGGGYTF
TRBJ1-4,-,TRBV19,CASSLPGVTNEKLFF
TRBJ2-5,-,TRBV5-4,CAGSGARGSKETQYF
TRBJ2-7,-,TRBV5-1,CASSSSGVYEQYF
TRBJ2-6,-,TRBV5-7,CAVGGQGASVLTF
TRBJ2-1,few,TRBV4-2,CASSPEERDSYNEQFF
TRBJ1-1,once,TRBV28,CASSPLTIGDTEAFF
TRBJ1-2,-,TRBV6-5,CASTALRGYTF
TRBJ2-5,-,TRBV6-5,CASRRAGREYF
TRBJ1-5,-,TRBV10-3,CAISEGAPGRQPQHF